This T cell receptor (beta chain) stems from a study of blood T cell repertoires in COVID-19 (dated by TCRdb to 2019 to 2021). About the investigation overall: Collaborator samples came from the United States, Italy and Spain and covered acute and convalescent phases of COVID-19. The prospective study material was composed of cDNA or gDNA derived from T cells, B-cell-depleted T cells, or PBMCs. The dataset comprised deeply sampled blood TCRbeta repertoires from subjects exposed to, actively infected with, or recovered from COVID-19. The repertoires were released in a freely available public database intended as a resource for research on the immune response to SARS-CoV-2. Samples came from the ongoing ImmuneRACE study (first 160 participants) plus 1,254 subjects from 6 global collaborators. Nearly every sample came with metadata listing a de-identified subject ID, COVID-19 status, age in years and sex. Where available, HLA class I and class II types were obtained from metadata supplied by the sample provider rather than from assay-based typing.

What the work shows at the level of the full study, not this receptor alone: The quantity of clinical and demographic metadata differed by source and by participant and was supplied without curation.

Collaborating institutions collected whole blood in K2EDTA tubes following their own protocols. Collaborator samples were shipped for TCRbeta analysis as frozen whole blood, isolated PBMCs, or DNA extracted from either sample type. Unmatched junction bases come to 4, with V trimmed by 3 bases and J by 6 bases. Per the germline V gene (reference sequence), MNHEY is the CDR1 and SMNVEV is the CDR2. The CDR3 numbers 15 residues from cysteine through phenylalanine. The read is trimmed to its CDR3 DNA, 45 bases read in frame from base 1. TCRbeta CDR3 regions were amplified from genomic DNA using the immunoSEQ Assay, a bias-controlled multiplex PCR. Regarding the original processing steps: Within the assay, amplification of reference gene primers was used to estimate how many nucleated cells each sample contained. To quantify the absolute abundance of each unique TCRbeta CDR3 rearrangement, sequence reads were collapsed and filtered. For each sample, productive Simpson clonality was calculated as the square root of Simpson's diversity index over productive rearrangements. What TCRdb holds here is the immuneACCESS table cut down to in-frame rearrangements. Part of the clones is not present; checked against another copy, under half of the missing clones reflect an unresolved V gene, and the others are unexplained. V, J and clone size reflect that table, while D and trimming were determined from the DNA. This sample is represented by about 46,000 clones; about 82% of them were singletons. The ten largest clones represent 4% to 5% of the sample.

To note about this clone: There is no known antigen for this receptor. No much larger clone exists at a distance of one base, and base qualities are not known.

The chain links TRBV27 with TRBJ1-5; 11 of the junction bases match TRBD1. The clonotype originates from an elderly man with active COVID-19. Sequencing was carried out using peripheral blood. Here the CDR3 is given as CASSLDRGPGQPQHF. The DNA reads TGTGCCAGCAGTTTGGACAGGGGGCCGGGTCAGCCCCAGCATTTT.